The 2 T cell receptor beta chains given below trace back to one sample, sequenced in a study of T cells in Graves' hyperthyroidism and ophthalmopathy. Amplified TCR beta CDR3 regions derived from RNA transcripts. The primer set for the first-round RT-PCR of the TCR CDR3 was HTBI. One entry per CDR3 protein, called by TCRdb with MiXCR from the multiplex PCR reads. The sample records approximately 410,000 distinct CDR3 sequences, roughly 15% being singletons. Sequences were obtained from blood. These receptors all come from a man aged 18 to 30 with Graves' ophthalmopathy.

This clonotype was seen many times. The chain is built from TRBV14 and TRBJ2-7; D is possibly TRBD1 or TRBD2 (5 bases each). CDR3 length equals 14 residues. Germline loops: CDR1 SGHDN, CDR2 FVKESK. V lost 1 base, J lost 3 bases, and 10 bases lay in between. CDR3 protein: CASSQAGTVYEQYF. The CDR3 DNA sequence: TGTGCCAGCAGCCAAGCAGGGACCGTCTACGAGCAGTACTTC.

V is TRBV28 and J is TRBJ1-2, with TRBD1 matching over 9 bases. Trimming removed 5 bases from V and 2 bases from J; junction bases left unmatched: 9. Germline V CDR1 and CDR2: MDHEN, SYDVKM. The CDR3 totals 16 residues. CDR3 nucleotide sequence: TGTGCCAGCAGTCCAGGAGGGACAGGGAGGAACTATGGCTACACCTTC. Its protein product is CASSPGGTGRNYGYTF.